A selection of T cell receptor beta chains follows, all from one sample in a study of blood T cell repertoires in COVID-19. The assay was immunoSEQ multiplex PCR, and TCRdb's table has in-frame clones only and misses some. This sample has a few hundred thousand clones, with around 89% found just once. The source material was peripheral blood. The receptors come from a woman between 35 and 50 years old with acute or convalescent COVID-19. Each CDR3 is given without its conserved first and last residue. The order of the fields is V gene, D gene, clone size, J gene, CDR3 protein. A D gene is named only where the DNA matches it firmly. A clone size is listed for some rows: how often the clone was seen (once, few, many), or a class if it is expanded.

TRBV6-6	TRBD1	once	TRBJ1-2	ASSLTLTGNYGYT
TRBV20-1	.	.	TRBJ2-3	SASPYRGDTDTQY
TRBV5-1	TRBD1	.	TRBJ1-2	ASSPQTGENGYT
TRBV4-2	TRBD2	many	TRBJ2-3	ASSQEAGGPDTQY
TRBV3-1/TRBV3-2	.	.	TRBJ1-2	ASSHIQVNYGYT
TRBV4-1	.	.	TRBJ2-1	ASSQERKHEQF
TRBV4-1	TRBD1	.	TRBJ1-2	ASCQEGTAYGYT
TRBV6-5	.	.	TRBJ2-3	ASTPRASTDTQY
TRBV6-5	.	.	TRBJ2-1	ASSPGHYYNEQF
TRBV9	TRBD1	.	TRBJ1-1	ASSVGGTGVSREAF
TRBV4-1	TRBD1	.	TRBJ1-3	ASSQTGSSSGNTIY
TRBV2	.	once	TRBJ2-5	ASSQGQQETQY
TRBV11-2	.	.	TRBJ1-4	ASSLGLSAGRGEKLF
TRBV19	TRBD1	.	TRBJ1-6	ASSHQGDSPLH
TRBV27	.	.	TRBJ2-5	ASSSQLQETQY
TRBV11-2	TRBD1	.	TRBJ1-5	ASSSDRGYSNQPQH
TRBV2	TRBD2	.	TRBJ2-2	ASAGAGGSTGELF
TRBV15	TRBD1	.	TRBJ2-5	ATSRDRGQETQY
TRBV10-3	.	.	TRBJ2-1	AISEAGTPNEQF
TRBV4-1	.	.	TRBJ1-5	ASSQSVLGANQPQH
TRBV5-4	TRBD2	few	TRBJ2-1	ASSPAAGGRDEQF
TRBV15	TRBD1	.	TRBJ1-2	ATSRDWDRGPGYT
TRBV6-4	.	.	TRBJ1-1	ASSVDPGTEAF
TRBV10-1	TRBD1	.	TRBJ2-1	ASSRAGTGGYNEQF
TRBV9	TRBD2	.	TRBJ2-3	ASSVGGRATDTQY
TRBV6-5	.	.	TRBJ1-6	ASSSRGLNSPLH
TRBV4-1	TRBD2	few	TRBJ2-4	ASSQEASAGGGY
TRBV5-1	TRBD1	.	TRBJ2-5	ASSPYRGQETQY
TRBV7-2	TRBD2	.	TRBJ2-3	ASSLLAGPTDTQY
TRBV5-6	.	.	TRBJ1-2	ASSLATAGQHIGYGYT
TRBV4-1	TRBD1	.	TRBJ2-1	ASSQPRRTGSYNEQF
TRBV7-7	TRBD2	.	TRBJ2-1	ASSPRLAGGLSSYNEQF
TRBV24-1	TRBD1	.	TRBJ1-2	ATSDPGQGSYGYT
TRBV18	.	.	TRBJ1-2	ASSPGRGTNYGYT
TRBV19	.	.	TRBJ1-2	ASSPSSRANYGYT
TRBV4-1	TRBD1	.	TRBJ1-5	ASSHPKGQGANNQPQH
TRBV5-8	.	.	TRBJ2-3	ASSREEGRLSTDTQY
TRBV19	TRBD1	.	TRBJ1-2	ASSDPSTGNYGYT
TRBV5-4	TRBD1	.	TRBJ2-5	ASSWDRGLSRETQY
TRBV3-1/TRBV3-2	TRBD1	.	TRBJ1-2	ASSHYGTGGGRGYT
TRBV27	.	.	TRBJ2-1	ASSSYPSSYNEQF